The clone carrying this TCR beta chain was observed a few times. One entry per CDR3 protein, called by TCRdb with MiXCR from the 5' RACE reads. This sample yields 87,000 or so distinct CDR3 sequences, of which 14% are seen a single time; 6.1% belongs to the top ten. The record originates from a study of early T cells in non-severe SARS-CoV-2 infection. Sequencing was performed on whole blood. The clonotype comes from an adult who was a healthcare worker with PCR-confirmed SARS-CoV-2 infection or an uninfected control (not recorded which).

DNA of the CDR3: TGTGCCAGCAGCTTTTCGCTAGTGACCCAGTACTTC. This translates into CASSFSLVTQYF. The chain has TRBV7-2 and TRBJ2-5, with D unclear. Trimming left V 3 bases short and J 7 bases short, with 9 bases between. Germline lookup yields CDR1 SGHTA and CDR2 FQGNSA. This CDR3 has 12 residues. Full variable domain (missing parts from reference TRBV7-2 and TRBJ2-5): GAGVSQSPSNKVTEKGKDVELRCDPISGHTALYWYRQSLGQGLEFLIYFQGNSAPDKSGLPSDRFSAERTGGSVSTLTIQRTQQEDSAVYLCASSFSLVTQYFGPGTRLLVL.